A single sample gave rise to the 12 T cell receptor beta chains below, sequenced in a study of multiple sclerosis patients with progressive multifocal leukoencephalopathy. The data were produced by immunoSEQ multiplex PCR, yet TCRdb's version contains in-frame clones alone and is incomplete. The sample gives 30,000 or so clones, 85% to 90% of which show up once; 1.3% is in the top ten. Documented time point: about 13 months of natalizumab therapy. Sequencing was performed on PBMCs, taken from a patient treated with natalizumab. The receptors come from a human donor with multiple sclerosis.

V and J are TRBV9 and TRBJ2-1; tentatively, D is TRBD1 (6 bases). Germline V CDR1 and CDR2: SGDLS, YYNGEE. The CDR3 loop spans 14 amino acids. V gave up 4 bases and J gave up 1 base, with 9 bases separating them. The CDR3 protein is CASSLGQSYNEQFF. The CDR3 coding sequence is TGTGCCAGCAGCCTGGGACAATCCTACAATGAGCAGTTCTTC.

This chain joins TRBV11-2 and TRBJ2-1; possibly TRBD1 for D (5 bases). V lost 5 bases and J 7 bases, leaving 24 bases between the germline ends. The CDR3 length is 17 residues. The germline V gene has CDR1 SGHAT and CDR2 FQNNGV. The CDR3 DNA follows: TGTGCCAGCAGCCTTCCGATCAAGGCCAAAGGACATAATGAGCAGTTCTTC. Protein sequence: CASSLPIKAKGHNEQFF.

The CDR3 here is CASSPRQGSSYEQYF. CDR3 DNA: TGTGCCAGCTCACCCAGACAGGGGAGCTCCTACGAGCAGTACTTC. The rearrangement uses TRBV18 and TRBJ2-7; TRBD1 matches at 8 bases. CDR1 KGHSH and CDR2 LQKENI come from the germline V gene. Trimming cost V 3 bases and J 0 bases; bases outside gene matches: 4. CDR3 length: 15 amino acids.

The CDR3 protein is CASSLALWGEQYF. The CDR3 DNA is TGTGCCAGCAGCTTGGCTCTTTGGGGCGAGCAGTACTTC. The chain couples TRBV5-5 to TRBJ2-7; no clear D. CDR3 size: 13 residues. The germline CDR1 and CDR2 sequences are SGHKS and YYEKEE (reference sequence). Trimming left V 0 bases short and J 6 bases short, with 10 bases between.

This clone is a singleton in its sample. The chain combines TRBV19 with TRBJ1-1; D possibly corresponds to TRBD1 (5 bases). Germline CDR1 is LNHDA and CDR2 is SQIVND (reference sequence). The CDR3 length is 14 residues. V shed 3 bases and J shed 1 base, with 9 bases lying between them. CDR3 in amino acids: CASSIIRANTEAFF. In nucleotides, the CDR3 is TGTGCCAGTAGTATCATCAGGGCGAACACTGAAGCTTTCTTT.

The V and J genes are TRBV6-5 and TRBJ2-5; TRBD2 matches 7 bases. The CDR3 is made up of 16 amino acids. Germline CDR1 is MNHEY and CDR2 is SVGAGI. The ends lost 4 bases at V and 2 bases at J; junction bases unmatched: 10. Here the CDR3 reads CASSLLAGVKQETQYF. CDR3 nucleotides: TGTGCCAGCAGTTTGTTAGCGGGCGTTAAACAAGAGACCCAGTACTTC.

The gene calls are TRBV28 and TRBJ2-2; D might be TRBD2 (6 bases). This CDR3 region has 18 residues. CDR1 and CDR2 (germline): MDHEN, SYDVKM. Trimming removed 1 base from V and 5 bases from J, with 20 bases in between. The CDR3 DNA is TGTGCCAGCAGTTTATATCCCCTGGCGGGAACAAATACCGGGGAGCTGTTTTTT. This translates into CASSLYPLAGTNTGELFF. Filled out from reference TRBV28 and TRBJ2-2, the complete variable domain reads DVKVTQSSRYLVKRTGEKVFLECVQDMDHENMFWYRQDPGLGLRLIYFSYDVKMKEKGDIPEGYSVSREKKERFSLILESASTNQTSMYLCASSLYPLAGTNTGELFFGEGSRLTVL.

Worth noting for this clone: At one boundary the junction diverges from the germline segment, which might be a read error. The rearrangement joins TRBV19 to TRBJ1-2; D remains unclear. Germline V gene data show CDR1 as LNHDA and CDR2 as SQIVND (reference sequence). This CDR3 is built from 17 residues. CDR3 in DNA: TGTTCCAGTAGTATAGATCCAGAAGATAGGCAGATCTATGGCTACACCTTC. Its translation is CSSSIDPEDRQIYGYTF.

The rearrangement joins TRBV28 to TRBJ2-1; D may be TRBD1 (6 bases). CDR1 and CDR2 from the germline V gene are MDHEN and SYDVKM. The CDR3 sequence is 16 residues long. Deletions cut 4 bases from V and 4 bases from J, with 17 bases between. The CDR3 DNA follows: TGTGCCAGCAGTTCGTACACGACAGGACCATACAATGAGCAGTTCTTC. The encoded protein is CASSSYTTGPYNEQFF.

The V call is TRBV5-1, the J call TRBJ2-7; D remains unclear. CDR1 is SGHRS, CDR2 YFSETQ, per germline. V gave up 4 bases and J gave up 3 bases, with 11 bases separating them. The CDR3 length is 13 residues. CDR3 in amino acids: CASSQSYGYEQYF. Here the CDR3 DNA reads TGCGCCAGCAGCCAATCCTACGGCTACGAGCAGTACTTC.

This sequence joins TRBV13 and TRBJ1-2; no firm D call. V was pared by 2 bases and J by 4 bases, with 11 bases between. This CDR3 spans 14 amino acids. In germline, CDR1 is PRHDT, CDR2 FYEKMQ (reference sequence). This CDR3 is CASSLLTDPYGYTF. In nucleotides, the CDR3 is TGTGCCAGCAGCTTACTGACGGACCCCTATGGCTACACCTTC. Full variable domain (rest looked up from reference TRBV13 and TRBJ1-2): AAGVIQSPRHLIKEKRETATLKCYPIPRHDTVYWYQQGPGQDPQFLISFYEKMQSDKGSIPDRFSAQQFSDYHSELNMSSLELGDSALYFCASSLLTDPYGYTFGSGTRLTVV.

The gene calls are TRBV18 and TRBJ2-7; a possible D gene is TRBD2 (6 bases). The CDR3 spans 14 residues. Germline-derived CDR1 and CDR2 are KGHSH and LQKENI. Trimming removed 2 bases from V and 6 bases from J, with 14 bases in between. CDR3 in amino acids: CASSPIGGSTEQYF. CDR3 DNA sequence: TGTGCCAGCTCACCAATAGGAGGGAGTACCGAGCAGTACTTC.